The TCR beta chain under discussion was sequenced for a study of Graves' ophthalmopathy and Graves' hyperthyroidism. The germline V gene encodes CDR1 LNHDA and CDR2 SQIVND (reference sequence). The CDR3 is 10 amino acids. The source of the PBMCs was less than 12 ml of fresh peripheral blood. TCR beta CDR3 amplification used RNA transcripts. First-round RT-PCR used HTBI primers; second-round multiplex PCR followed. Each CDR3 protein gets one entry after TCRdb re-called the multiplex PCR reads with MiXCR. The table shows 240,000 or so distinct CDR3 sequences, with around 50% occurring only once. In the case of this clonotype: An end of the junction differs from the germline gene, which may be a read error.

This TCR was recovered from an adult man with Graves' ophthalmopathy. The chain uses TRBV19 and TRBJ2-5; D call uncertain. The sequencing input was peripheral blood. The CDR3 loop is CASSIRRANF. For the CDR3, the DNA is TGTGCCAGTAGTATACGGCGCGCAAACTTC.